One and the same sample provided the 15 T cell receptor beta chains below, sequenced in a study of control samples from healthy donors and cancer patients. Libraries were prepared by immunoSEQ multiplex PCR; TCRdb keeps only in-frame clonotypes and omits some of them. The data contain 150,000 to 200,000 clones, roughly 92% of them singletons. The sequencing sample was made of blood. These receptors came from a man younger than 40 in good health.

This chain uses TRBV10-2 with TRBJ1-2; D is unclear. V lost 5 bases and J 2 bases, leaving 9 bases between the germline ends. The CDR3 loop spans 13 amino acids. Germline-derived CDR1 and CDR2 are WSHSY and SAAADI. The CDR3 sequence: CASSYGGNYGYTF. In DNA, the CDR3 is TGCGCCAGCAGTTACGGAGGGAACTATGGCTACACCTTC.

The V call is TRBV7-9, the J call TRBJ2-7; D might be TRBD1 or TRBD2, each matching 5 bases. The germline V gene encodes CDR1 SEHNR and CDR2 FQNEAQ (reference sequence). The CDR3 length is 14 residues. V was cut by 1 base and J by 2 bases, with 9 bases left in between. Here the CDR3 reads CASSLGGDAYEQYF. As DNA, the CDR3 is TGTGCCAGCAGCTTAGGAGGGGATGCCTACGAGCAGTACTTC. The variable domain in full, with the rest retrieved from reference TRBV7-9 and TRBJ2-7, is DTGVSQNPRHKITKRGQNVTFRCDPISEHNRLYWYRQTLGQGPEFLTYFQNEAQLEKSRLLSDRFSAERPKGSFSTLEIQRTEQGDSAMYLCASSLGGDAYEQYFGPGTRLTVT.

V usage is TRBV7-2 and J usage is TRBJ1-1; 9 bases map to TRBD1. The germline gives CDR1 SGHTA, CDR2 FQGNSA. V lost 6 bases and J lost 2; bases outside the gene matches: 19. The CDR3 is 19 amino acids. CDR3 DNA sequence: TGTGCCAGCAGACGATTCTATGCGGGACAGGGAAAGGGTAACACTGAAGCTTTCTTT. Translating gives CASRRFYAGQGKGNTEAFF.

The chain uses TRBV7-3 and TRBJ2-7, with 8 bases that match TRBD1. CDR3 length: 14 residues. After removal of 5 bases from V and 3 bases from J, the junction contained 6 bases not matched to a gene. The germline V gene encodes CDR1 SGHTA and CDR2 FQGTGA. In DNA form, the CDR3 reads TGTGCCAGCAGCATGGACAGGGCTGGCTACGAGCAGTACTTC. Translating gives CASSMDRAGYEQYF.

The chain uses TRBV5-1 and TRBJ2-1, with 9 positions matching TRBD2. The CDR3 loop spans 16 amino acids. CDR1 is SGHRS, CDR2 YFSETQ, per germline. J gave up 6 bases and V 0 bases, and 7 bases lay outside the gene matches. The CDR3 DNA is TGCGCCAGCAGCTTGGTGGTAGCGGGAGTAGGCAATGAGCAGTTCTTC. Protein sequence: CASSLVVAGVGNEQFF.

This chain links TRBV30 with TRBJ2-5; D may be TRBD2 (5 bases). The CDR3 extends over 12 amino acids. Germline CDR1 is GTSNPN and CDR2 is SVGIG (reference sequence). V was clipped by 2 bases and J by 5 bases, with 9 bases between them. CDR3 loop: CAWSSQRETQYF. The DNA for the CDR3 is TGTGCCTGGAGTTCACAGCGGGAGACCCAGTACTTC.

The chain has TRBV6-5 and TRBJ1-2; D might be TRBD1 (6 bases). V dropped 7 bases and J dropped 7 bases, with 16 bases sitting between them. Per germline, CDR1 MNHEY and CDR2 SVGAGI. CDR3 length: 13 residues. Here the CDR3 DNA reads TGTGCCAGCACTCCCCTGGGGGCTAGTGGCTACACCTTC. Protein sequence: CASTPLGASGYTF.

The chain is built from TRBV9 and TRBJ2-1, with TRBD1 matching 7 bases. The ends lost 4 bases at V and 10 bases at J; junction bases unmatched: 14. The CDR3 length is 15 residues. Germline loops: CDR1 SGDLS, CDR2 YYNGEE. The CDR3 protein is CASSLTGERFNEQFF. The CDR3 DNA reads TGTGCCAGCAGCCTTACAGGGGAACGTTTCAACGAGCAGTTCTTC.

As DNA, the CDR3 is TGTGCCAGCAGTCCCCCCTTTAGAGCAGAAGCTTTCTTT. It encodes CASSPPFRAEAFF. The chain is built from TRBV28 and TRBJ1-1; D remains unclear. This CDR3 is built from 13 residues. V shed 5 bases and J shed 8 bases, with 15 bases lying between them. CDR1 MDHEN and CDR2 SYDVKM come from the germline V gene.

The chain employs TRBV21-1 and TRBJ1-2; TRBD1, the table's D call, lacks a check against the DNA. TRBV21-1 is flagged as a pseudogene. The CDR3 contains 18 residues. The DNA for the CDR3 is TGTGCCAGCAGCAAAGAGGCCGGGACAGGGGATGTGAGGGGTGGCTACACCTTC. This codes for CASSKEAGTGDVRGGYTF.

As for this clone: Germline and junction disagree at one end, which may indicate a read error. CDR3 residues: CAISVGGRPSNEQYF. The CDR3 region has the DNA TGTGCCATCAGTGTAGGTGGGAGGCCCTCCAACGAGCAGTACTTC. The chain couples TRBV10-3 to TRBJ2-7; possibly TRBD2 for D (6 bases). There are 15 residues in the CDR3. The germline CDR1 and CDR2 sequences are ENHRY and SYGVKD.

The chain joins TRBV7-2 to TRBJ1-2, with D uncertain. There are 14 residues in the CDR3. Germline CDR1 and CDR2: SGHTA and FQGNSA. Trimming took off 5 bases at V and 8 bases at J, with 18 bases between the two ends. Here the CDR3 reads CASSPAGGYEGYTF. In DNA, the CDR3 is TGTGCCAGCAGCCCAGCAGGAGGTTATGAAGGCTACACCTTC. The complete variable domain, with remaining parts taken from reference TRBV7-2 and TRBJ1-2, reads GAGVSQSPSNKVTEKGKDVELRCDPISGHTALYWYRQSLGQGLEFLIYFQGNSAPDKSGLPSDRFSAERTGGSVSTLTIQRTQQEDSAVYLCASSPAGGYEGYTFGSGTRLTVV.

V and J are TRBV10-3 and TRBJ2-7; weak D call: TRBD1 (5 bases). Per germline, CDR1 ENHRY and CDR2 SYGVKD. The CDR3 consists of 13 residues. V lost 6 bases and J lost 1, with 10 bases in between. As DNA, the CDR3 is TGTGCCATCAGAACAGGCACGTCCTACGAGCAGTACTTC. It is translated as CAIRTGTSYEQYF.

V gene TRBV18 combines with J gene TRBJ2-5, with 7 bases matching TRBD1. Germline CDR1 and CDR2: KGHSH and LQKENI. This CDR3 region has 16 residues. V gave up 0 bases and J gave up 5 bases; unmatched junction bases: 9. The CDR3 here is CASSPPTGTRWETQYF. The CDR3 DNA sequence: TGTGCCAGCTCACCACCGACAGGGACGCGATGGGAGACCCAGTACTTC.

The rearrangement links TRBV5-1 to TRBJ2-7; 7 nucleotides agree with TRBD1. This CDR3 contains 16 residues. J was trimmed by 2 bases and V by 0 bases; bases with no gene match: 8. Germline V lookup: CDR1 SGHRS, CDR2 YFSETQ. This CDR3 reads CASSLGTGLLTYEQYF. The CDR3 coding sequence is TGCGCCAGCAGCTTGGGGACAGGACTTCTTACCTACGAGCAGTACTTC.